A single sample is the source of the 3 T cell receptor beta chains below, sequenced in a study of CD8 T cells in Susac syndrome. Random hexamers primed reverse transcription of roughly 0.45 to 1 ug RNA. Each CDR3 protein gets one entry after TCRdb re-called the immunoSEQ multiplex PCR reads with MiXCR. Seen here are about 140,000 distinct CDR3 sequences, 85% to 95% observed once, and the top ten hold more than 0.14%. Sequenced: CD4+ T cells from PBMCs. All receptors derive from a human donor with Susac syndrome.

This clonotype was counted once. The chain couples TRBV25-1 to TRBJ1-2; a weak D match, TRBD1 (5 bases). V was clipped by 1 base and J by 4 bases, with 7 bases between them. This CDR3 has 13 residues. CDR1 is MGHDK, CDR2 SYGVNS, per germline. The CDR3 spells CASSESGLYGYTF. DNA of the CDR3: TGTGCCAGCAGTGAATCGGGGCTCTATGGCTACACCTTC.

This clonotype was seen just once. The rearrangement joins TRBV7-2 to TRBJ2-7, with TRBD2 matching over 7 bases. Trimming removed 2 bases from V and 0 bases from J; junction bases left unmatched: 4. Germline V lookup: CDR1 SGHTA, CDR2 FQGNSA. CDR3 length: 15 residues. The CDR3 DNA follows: TGTGCCAGCAGCTTAACTAGCGTTGGCTCCTACGAGCAGTACTTC. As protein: CASSLTSVGSYEQYF.

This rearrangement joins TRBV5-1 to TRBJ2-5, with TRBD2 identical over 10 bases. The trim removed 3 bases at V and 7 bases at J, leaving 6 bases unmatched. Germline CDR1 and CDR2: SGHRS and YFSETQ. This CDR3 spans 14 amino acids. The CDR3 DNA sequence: TGCGCCAGCAGCTCTAGCGGGAGTAGCGGGACCCAGTACTTC. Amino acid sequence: CASSSSGSSGTQYF.